This T cell receptor (beta chain) was found in a study of blood T cells in healthy people across ages. Overall study findings and caveats: In older individuals, TCR beta diversity per million T cells was lower, falling roughly linearly with age.

Remarks on this clonotype: Its target is not known.

Trimming shortened V by 4 bases and J by 6 bases, and 12 bases separated the two germline ends. This CDR3 has 13 residues. CDR1 is WSHSY, CDR2 SAAADI, per germline. PBMCs, at least 7 million per sample, were isolated. The authors ran a second PCR of roughly 6 to 11 cycles using a sample-barcoded 5' primer and a J-beta primer mix. MiXCR, applied by TCRdb to the 5' RACE reads, yields one record per CDR3 protein. The profile shows roughly 640,000 distinct CDR3 sequences, roughly 30% of them singletons. The rearrangement uses TRBV10-2 and TRBJ1-1; D gene unclear. Material for sequencing was blood. The sequence derives from an elderly woman in good health. The CDR3 bases are TGCGCCAGCAGTGTACTGGGAGCAGCTGAAGCTTTCTTT. Translation: CASSVLGAAEAFF.